This TCR beta chain was identified during a study of blood T cell repertoires in COVID-19. Across the whole study: Samples of COVID-19 (acute and convalescent) were obtained from the United States, Italy and Spain. T cells, B-cell-depleted T cells, or PBMCs supplied cDNA or gDNA.

CDR3 length equals 16 residues. J lost 2 bases, V lost 1 base, and 5 bases had no gene match. The V gene's germline CDR1 is LGHNA and CDR2 YNFKEQ. In the study's own analysis: Reference gene primer amplification in the assay estimated nucleated cell counts. TCRdb keeps only in-frame clones here, not all; method: immunoSEQ multiplex PCR. The DNA gave D and trimming, while V, J and clone size come from that table. The table includes hundreds of thousands of clones, more than 80% detected once. The clonotype was recovered from a woman aged 25 to 39 with active or convalescent COVID-19. This chain joins TRBV4-2 and TRBJ2-5; 9 bases map to TRBD2. Sequenced material: peripheral blood. CDR3 amino acids: CASSQVVAGEQETQYF. CDR3 DNA sequence: TGTGCCAGCAGCCAAGTGGTAGCGGGGGAACAAGAGACCCAGTACTTC.